This T cell receptor (beta chain) was sequenced during a study of patients with pleural tuberculosis. TCRdb reprocessed the reads via MiXCR and lists one record per CDR3 protein. The sample lists around 49,000 distinct CDR3 sequences; around 6.7% were seen once. The table lists this clonotype with many counts. The clonotype originates from a human donor with pleural tuberculosis.

The CDR3 DNA is TGTGCCAGCAGTTACTCAGGGCGGGACTCCTACAATGAGCAGTTCTTC. Its translation: CASSYSGRDSYNEQFF. The J gene is TRBJ2-1, the V gene TRBV6-2 or TRBV6-3; tentative D call: TRBD2 (6 bases). CDR3 length: 16 residues. V dropped 0 bases and J dropped 0 bases, with 9 bases sitting between them. The germline V gene has CDR1 MNHEY and CDR2 SVGEGT.